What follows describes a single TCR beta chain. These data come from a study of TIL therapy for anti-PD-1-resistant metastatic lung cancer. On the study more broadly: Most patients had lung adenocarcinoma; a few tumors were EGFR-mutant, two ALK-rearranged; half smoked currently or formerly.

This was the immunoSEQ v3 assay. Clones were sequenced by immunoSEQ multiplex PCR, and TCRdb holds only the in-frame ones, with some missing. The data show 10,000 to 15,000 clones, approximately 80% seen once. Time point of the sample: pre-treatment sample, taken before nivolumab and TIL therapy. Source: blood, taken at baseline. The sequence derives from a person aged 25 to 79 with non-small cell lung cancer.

CDR3 region: CASRTDRGRETQYF. CDR3 in DNA: TGTGCCAGCAGGACGGACAGGGGGCGGGAGACCCAGTACTTC. V and J are TRBV2 and TRBJ2-5, with 11 bases matching TRBD1. CDR3 length equals 14 residues. Germline lookup yields CDR1 SNHLY and CDR2 FYNNEI. Trimming took 6 bases from V and 5 from J; bases not matched to a gene: 5. Full variable domain (missing parts from reference TRBV2 and TRBJ2-5): EPEVTQTPSHQVTQMGQEVILRCVPISNHLYFYWYRQILGQKVEFLVSFYNNEISEKSEIFDDQFSVERPDGSNFTLKIRSTKLEDSAMYFCASRTDRGRETQYFGPGTRLLVL.